A selection of T cell receptor beta chains follows, all from one sample in a study of shared clonotypes between healthy human individuals. Data came from immunoSEQ multiplex PCR; TCRdb stores just in-frame clones and leaves some out. This table holds under 150,000 clones, 65% to 75% found once. The sample taken for sequencing was memory CD8+ T cells sorted from blood. Every receptor here comes from a woman aged 25 to 39 in good health. CDR3s include the opening cysteine and the closing phenylalanine or tryptophan. D genes are given only for firm matches. For some rows the clone size is stated as once, few or many, or as a class when expanded; others skip it.

>TRBD1|17|.|TRBJ2-3|TRBV27
TGTGCCAGCAGTTCTATTCCGGGACAGGGGGAGAGGGGTACGCAGTATTTT
CASSSIPGQGERGTQYF
>TRBD2|15|few|TRBJ2-5|TRBV28
TGTGCCAGCAGTTTAACTAGCGGGGGGCAAGAGACCCAGTACTTC
CASSLTSGGQETQYF
>.|16|.|TRBJ1-6|TRBV7-3
TGTGCCAGCAGCCCCCCCCCGCAGGGGAAGGGTTCACCCCTCCACTTT
CASSPPPQGKGSPLHF
>.|16|.|TRBJ1-4|TRBV5-6
TGTGCCAGCAGCTTCAAGAGATCTACAACTAATGAAAAACTGTTTTTT
CASSFKRSTTNEKLFF
>.|14|.|TRBJ2-1|TRBV6-1
TGTGCCAGCAGCCTAAATATAGACGTCAATGAGCAGTTCTTC
CASSLNIDVNEQFF
>TRBD1|15|.|TRBJ2-5|TRBV15
TGTGCCACCAGCAGACTGGGACAGGGCGAAGAGACCCAGTACTTC
CATSRLGQGEETQYF
>.|16|.|TRBJ2-3|TRBV5-1
TGCGCCAGCAGCTTGGGGAATAGTCTTGACGCAGATACGCAGTATTTT
CASSLGNSLDADTQYF
>.|15|.|TRBJ2-3|TRBV6-1
TGTGCCAGCAGAACAAAGCGGGCGAGCACAGATACGCAGTATTTT
CASRTKRASTDTQYF
>.|12|.|TRBJ2-3|TRBV27
TGTGCCAGCAGCCACAGGCGGGATACGCAGTATTTT
CASSHRRDTQYF
>TRBD2|18|.|TRBJ2-7|TRBV28
TGTGCCAGCAGTTTGCTGAGGCTAGCGGGAGAGGGATTTGAGGAGCAGTACTTC
CASSLLRLAGEGFEEQYF
>.|14|.|TRBJ2-3|TRBV4-1
TGCGCCAGCAGCCAAGATAAATCCACAGATACGCAGTATTTT
CASSQDKSTDTQYF
>.|14|.|TRBJ2-3|TRBV5-4
TGTGCCAGCAGCGGGCTCGACGGCACAGATACGCAGTATTTT
CASSGLDGTDTQYF
>.|14|.|TRBJ2-5|TRBV28
TGTGCCACCCTGTCTGATTGGCGGCGAGAGACCCAGTACTTC
CATLSDWRRETQYF
>TRBD2|16|.|TRBJ2-1|TRBV27
TGTGCCAGCGTCCCCGAAAGCGGGAGGGCCTTAGATGAGCAGTTCTTC
CASVPESGRALDEQFF
>.|18|few|TRBJ1-5|TRBV7-6
TGTGCCAGCAGCTTAAGTCCTCGCACCGAGGTGTGCAATCAGCCCCAGCATTTT
CASSLSPRTEVCNQPQHF
>.|12|once|TRBJ1-3|TRBV29-1
TGCAGCGTTGTAGGGGCTGGAAACACCATATATTTT
CSVVGAGNTIYF
>.|17|once|TRBJ2-2|TRBV25-1
TGTGCCAGCAGTGAGTTTCTGGGGCATACGATCACCGGGGAGCTGTTTTTT
CASSEFLGHTITGELFF
>.|14|.|TRBJ2-6|TRBV5-1
TGCGCCAGCAGCTCTTTGCAGGGATCCAACGTCCTGACTTTC
CASSSLQGSNVLTF
>.|14|.|TRBJ1-1|TRBV7-9
TGTGCCAGCAGCTTAGGGTGGGCGAACACTGAAGCTTTCTTT
CASSLGWANTEAFF
>TRBD2|14|.|TRBJ2-1|TRBV28
TGTGCCAGCACCGCTAGCGGAGCCTACAATGAGCAGTTCTTC
CASTASGAYNEQFF
>.|9|.|TRBJ2-5|TRBV20-1
TGCAGTGCTAGAGAGACCCAGTACTTC
CSARETQYF
>.|14|few|TRBJ2-5|TRBV6-1
TGTGCCAGCAGTGATTATTTCCTTAGGGAGACCCAGTACTTC
CASSDYFLRETQYF
>.|16|.|TRBJ1-1|TRBV7-6
TGTGCCAGCAGCCCCTGGCTTCAGGGCATGAACACTGAAGCTTTCTTT
CASSPWLQGMNTEAFF
>.|15|.|TRBJ2-3|TRBV14
TGTGCCAGCAGCCTCCACGGCAGTAGCACAGATACGCAGTATTTT
CASSLHGSSTDTQYF
>.|12|few|TRBJ2-7|TRBV7-6
TGTGCCAGCAGCTTACCGGGTATCGAGCAGTACTTC
CASSLPGIEQYF
>TRBD2|16|.|TRBJ2-2|TRBV5-1
TGCGCCAGCAGCTTACGACTAGCGGCGAACACCGGGGAGCTGTTTTTT
CASSLRLAANTGELFF
>TRBD1|14|.|TRBJ1-5|TRBV11-3
TGTGCCAGCAGCATAGGGACAGGGGATCAGCCCCAGCATTTT
CASSIGTGDQPQHF
>.|14|.|TRBJ1-3|TRBV5-6
TGTGCCAGCAGCTTAGCGGGGTCTGGAAACACCATATATTTT
CASSLAGSGNTIYF
>.|12|.|TRBJ1-5|TRBV27
TGTGCCAGCAGCCTCCGGGATCAGCCCCAGCATTTT
CASSLRDQPQHF
>TRBD1|10|.|TRBJ2-5|TRBV20-1
TGCAGTGGAAGGGGGCGGCAGCAGTACTTC
CSGRGRQQYF
>.|13|.|TRBJ2-4|TRBV7-2
TGTGCCAGCAGCTCCTACTTGGAAAACATTCAGTACTTC
CASSSYLENIQYF
>TRBD1|14|few|TRBJ2-7|TRBV6-5
TGTGCCAGCAGTTTCACAGGGGACCCCTACGAGCAGTACTTC
CASSFTGDPYEQYF
>.|19|many|TRBJ1-4|TRBV2
TGTGCCAGCACCCCTCAGCCGGACGGCGTACTTACAACTAATGAAAAACTGTTTTTT
CASTPQPDGVLTTNEKLFF
>TRBD1|14|.|TRBJ2-7|TRBV7-9
TGTGCCAGCAGCTTAGGGGGACAGGGATCCGAGCAGTACTTC
CASSLGGQGSEQYF
>.|15|.|TRBJ1-1|TRBV6-5
TGTGCCAGCAGCTTCAATCTCCTTATGAACACTGAAGCTTTCTTT
CASSFNLLMNTEAFF
>TRBD2|17|.|TRBJ2-3|TRBV2
TGTGCCAGCAGCCGCGGACTAGCGGGAGGGATCACAGATACGCAGTATTTT
CASSRGLAGGITDTQYF
>.|14|.|TRBJ2-2|TRBV7-9
TGTGCCATCGGAGCGCAGGTCAACACCGGGGAGCTGTTTTTT
CAIGAQVNTGELFF
>.|16|.|TRBJ2-2|TRBV9
TGTGCCAGCAGCGTAGCGCGGGGCCCGAACACCGGGGAGCTGTTTTTT
CASSVARGPNTGELFF
>TRBD1|14|.|TRBJ1-1|TRBV6-6
TGTGCCAGCAGTCACGGGACAGGGGTTCCTGAAGCTTTCTTT
CASSHGTGVPEAFF
>.|13|.|TRBJ2-2|TRBV9
TGTGCCAGCAGCGGAACAGCCAACTGGGAGCTGTTTTTT
CASSGTANWELFF
>TRBD1|14|many|TRBJ1-2|TRBV5-1
TGCGCCAGCAGCTGGGACAGTCGAAGGGTTGGCTACACCTTC
CASSWDSRRVGYTF
>TRBD1|14|few|TRBJ2-4|TRBV6-1
TGTGCCAGCAGTAGACAGGGCACCAAAAACATTCAGTACTTC
CASSRQGTKNIQYF
>.|13|.|TRBJ1-1|TRBV28
TGTGCCAGCAGTTTTTATCCGGGGACTGAAGCTTTCTTT
CASSFYPGTEAFF
>.|15|.|TRBJ2-7|TRBV27
TGTGCCAGCAGTGCGACCGGTACCTACATCTACGAGCAGTACTTC
CASSATGTYIYEQYF
>.|18|.|TRBJ2-7|TRBV27
TGTGCCAGCAGCCCATCAAGACTCGACACCAGCCCCTCCTACGAGCAGTACTTC
CASSPSRLDTSPSYEQYF
>.|12|.|TRBJ2-1|TRBV7-9
TGTGCCAGCAGCTTATCGACGAATGAGCAGTTCTTC
CASSLSTNEQFF
>TRBD1|14|.|TRBJ2-7|TRBV11-2
TGTGCCAGCAGCTTTGACAGGGGACGGCACGAGCAGTACTTC
CASSFDRGRHEQYF
>.|14|.|TRBJ1-5|TRBV7-2
TGTGCCAGCAGCTTAAGGGGTGGGGATCAGCCCCAGCATTTT
CASSLRGGDQPQHF
>.|15|.|TRBJ1-3|TRBV7-2
TGTGCCAGCAGCCAGAACAGGGTCTCTGGAAACACCATATATTTT
CASSQNRVSGNTIYF